These T cell receptor beta chains were read from a single sample in a study of blood T cell repertoires in COVID-19. TCRdb keeps only in-frame clones here, not all; method: immunoSEQ multiplex PCR. Here the sample spans roughly 280,000 clones, about nine tenths being singletons. Material: peripheral blood. The receptors originated from a woman aged 45 to 65 who had recovered from COVID-19. The CDR3 runs from the conserved cysteine through the conserved F or W. The D gene is left open where the match is weak. The size field is filled for only some rows; it gives once, few, many or a size class.

j_call	v_call	d_call	clone_size	cdr3_aa	cdr3_nt
TRBJ2-7	TRBV7-2	.	.	CASSLTAYEQYF	TGTGCCAGCAGCTTAACTGCCTACGAGCAGTACTTC
TRBJ1-2	TRBV27	.	.	CASSPNEAYGYTF	TGTGCCAGCAGCCCTAACGAGGCCTATGGCTACACCTTC
TRBJ2-3	TRBV19	.	.	CAPIPPGREDTQYF	TGTGCCCCCATACCACCCGGGCGGGAAGATACGCAGTATTTT
TRBJ1-2	TRBV3-1/TRBV3-2	.	.	CASSPDSASYYGYTF	TGTGCCAGCAGCCCTGACAGTGCATCCTACTATGGCTACACCTTC
TRBJ1-1	TRBV14	.	.	CASSQDGQKENTEAFF	TGTGCCAGCAGCCAAGACGGACAGAAGGAGAACACTGAAGCTTTCTTT
TRBJ2-5	TRBV7-2	.	.	CASSLGPHQETQYF	TGTGCCAGCAGCTTAGGGCCGCACCAAGAGACCCAGTACTTC
TRBJ2-7	TRBV27	.	.	CASSYGQNYEQYF	TGTGCCAGCAGTTACGGACAGAACTACGAGCAGTACTTC
TRBJ1-6	TRBV4-1	.	once	CASSPGPSVELNSPLHF	TGCGCCAGCAGCCCTGGGCCCTCCGTAGAATTGAATTCACCCCTCCACTTT
TRBJ2-3	TRBV10-3	.	.	CAIKSVAPQRSDTQYF	TGTGCCATCAAGAGCGTAGCCCCTCAGAGGTCAGATACGCAGTATTTT
TRBJ2-7	TRBV3-1/TRBV3-2	.	.	CASSQVVVLSEQYF	TGTGCCAGCAGCCAAGTCGTGGTATTGAGCGAGCAGTACTTC
TRBJ1-1	TRBV18	.	.	CASSPLDRPGAFF	TGTGCCAGCTCACCACTTGACAGGCCCGGGGCTTTCTTT
TRBJ1-5	TRBV19	TRBD1	.	CASSQDREGPQPQHF	TGTGCCAGTAGTCAAGACAGGGAAGGGCCTCAGCCCCAGCATTTT
TRBJ1-5	TRBV5-1	.	once	CASSLGEDSNQPQHF	TGCGCCAGCAGCTTGGGAGAAGATAGCAATCAGCCCCAGCATTTT